This T cell receptor beta chain is drawn from a study of blood T cells in healthy people across ages. CDR1 is DFQATT and CDR2 is SNEGSKA in the germline V gene (reference sequence). V gave up 5 bases and J gave up 3 bases; unmatched junction bases: 4. The CDR3 covers 14 residues. This clonotype was found a few times. It was with a sample-barcoded 5' primer and a J-beta primer mix that a second PCR of roughly 7 to 11 cycles was run. Each cDNA molecule was tagged by a template-switch adaptor that had 12 random nucleotides. A single record per CDR3 protein comes from TCRdb applying MiXCR to the 5' RACE reads. The sample contains about 1.6 million distinct CDR3 sequences, approximately 32% of which appear only once.

Sequencing input: blood. This chain joins TRBV20-1 and TRBJ2-5; 12 bases are a match to TRBD2. The TCR sequence derives from a woman between 25 and 40 years old in good health. The CDR3 coding sequence is TGCAGTGCTCGACTAGCGGGAGTTGAAGAGACCCAGTACTTC. Residues: CSARLAGVEETQYF.